This T cell receptor beta chain was captured in a study of graft-versus-host responses after intestinal transplantation. Study as a whole: Recipients across the board were started on anti-thymocyte globulin induction, then kept on tacrolimus and steroids for about 3 years.

Study outcomes and limitations: Those patients showing graft-donor T cell macrochimerism displayed high graft-versus-host to host-versus-graft clonal ratios in allografts.

Processing was applied to graft tissue in order to liberate intraepithelial and lamina propria lymphocytes. This CDR3 spans 12 amino acids. Germline V gene data show CDR1 as MNHNS and CDR2 as SASEGT. V was clipped by 6 bases and J by 7 bases, with 9 bases between them. This clone was recorded once. Its antigen is as yet unknown. Clones were sequenced by immunoSEQ multiplex PCR, and TCRdb holds only the in-frame ones, with some missing. The sample gives several thousand clones, roughly four fifths of which show up once; more than 9.5% is in the top ten. V and J are TRBV6-1 and TRBJ2-2, with D maybe TRBD2 (6 bases). Sequences were derived from ileum tissue, sampled 226 days after intestinal transplant. The receptor was isolated from a human patient who received an intestinal transplant, so some T cells may come from the graft donor. DNA for the CDR3: TGTGCCAGCAGGGTCGGGGGCGGGGAGCTGTTTTTT. Encoded protein: CASRVGGGELFF.